This T cell receptor (beta chain) appears in the sequencing data of a study of identical twins (dated by TCRdb to 2016 to 2017). Context from the whole study: To test whether fetal clonotypes persist, this study deep-sequenced TCR alpha and beta repertoires from monozygotic twins, from unrelated adults of various ages, and from cord blood. To rule out contamination, the twin experiments were replicated at different times with different library preparation protocols.

The V end loses 0 bases and the J end loses 2 bases, and a stretch of 12 bases separates them. Per the germline V gene, MGHRA is the CDR1 and YSYEKL is the CDR2. Reading from cysteine to phenylalanine, the CDR3 counts 16 amino acids. CDR3 DNA only is kept here, 48 bases in frame from base 1. The library was built by means of 5' RACE. Sequencing was performed on an Illumina HiSeq 2000. Template switching added a universal primer binding site, and the final cDNA carried a unique molecular identifier that allowed TCR cDNA molecules to be counted accurately. First-strand cDNA for TCR alpha and beta chains was synthesized from specific primers in the conserved constant-segment region. Each cDNA library was double barcoded, with a SMART-Mk sample barcode plus Illumina barcodes, to control for contamination. TruSeq adapter sequences, together with Illumina sample barcodes, were added in two successive PCR steps. Sequencing of the TCR alpha and beta cDNA libraries was done on the Illumina HiSeq platform using custom primers. As for the original processing: MiGEC was used to process raw reads and extract unique molecular identifiers, and MiXCR was used to find CDR3 positions. Recombination models were inferred per individual with the repgenHMM and IGoR tools using an EM algorithm. Shared clonotype analysis was performed with the tcR package in R, normalizing sharing by the product of cloneset sizes. Out-of-frame nonproductive sequences were analyzed to study raw recombination free of thymic and clonal selection effects. The public reads were reprocessed in TCRdb via fastp at Q25 and MiXCR, keeping in-frame beta chains. Every entry covers one CDR3 protein and lists the most common genes and DNA from its rows. TCRdb, not the original authors, processed these V and J calls. The sample table lists approximately 230,000 distinct CDR3 sequences, 6.5% to 8% of them with a count of one. The biggest ten clones account for less than 15% of the sample.

Notes on this clonotype: This clone's antigen is unknown. The sample holds no much larger clone one base away, and base qualities are not on file.

What the study reported, not specific to this receptor: Abundant cord blood beta clonotypes carried fewer insertions; young adult naive repertoires showed a weaker similar trend, while memory repertoires showed none. Excess twin sharing in beta out-of-frame sequences was weaker because fewer shared sequences lowered the signal-to-noise ratio. Compared with coincidental sharing between unrelated individuals, an excess of low generation-probability sequences was observed among out-of-frame TCR alpha sequences shared between twins. Conclusions relied on cross-sectional statistical analysis, since the same donors could not be followed over many years. Recombination models systematically underestimated out-of-frame TCR alpha sharing in monozygotic twins but agreed with sharing between unrelated individuals. Invariant T cells such as MAIT and iNKT could partly confound zero-insertion analyses, though diverse VJ usage argued against this for most clonotypes.

All donors were healthy Caucasians. Three pairs of female monozygotic twins, all aged about 18 to 30 years, made up the twin cohort. Positive isolation kits from Invitrogen were used to isolate the CD4+ and CD8+ T cell populations. The same data also went into a second study, on T cells expressing NK-cell markers. Per the second study: In sorted CD3+CD56+NKG2C+, CD3+CD56+NKG2C- and CD3+CD56-NKG2C+ T-cell subsets from eight or nine donors, TCR beta-chain repertoires were profiled. Of the eight sequenced donors, seven were found to be HCMV-seropositive and one was found to be HCMV-seronegative. In several experiments an anti-gammadeltaTCR antibody was added to restrict sorting to alphabetaTCR-expressing T cells. In a handful of donors, the dominant CD3+CD56+NKG2C+ clonotypes ranked among the top 10 CD8+ clonotypes, making up roughly 1.0-8% of CD8+ T cells. Those dominant clonotypes were again the most abundant among CD3+CD56-NKG2C+ cells in a handful of donors, at about 25-65%. Whether the expanded NKG2C-expressing T cell clones were specific for HCMV antigens remained unclear. Randomly selected healthy volunteers, three men and five women, were used as the eight sequenced donors. A commercial ELISA kit detecting HCMV-specific IgG in serum was used to determine HCMV serostatus. Reads were demultiplexed and grouped by UMI with MIGEC, and clonotypes were assembled and quantified with MiTCR. Only TCR cDNA sequences supported by at least two reads were kept to exclude erroneous sequences. The tcR package was used for downstream repertoire analysis, with clonotypes matched between fractions based on CDR3 nucleotide sequence plus V segment. VDJmatch was used to annotate antigen specificity against VDJdb, with one amino acid substitution allowed in CDR3.

The sequence came from a woman under 30 in good health. The V and J segments used are TRBV4-1 and TRBJ2-3; the D gene is perhaps TRBD2, on 7 matching bases. Sequenced material: CD8+ T cells sorted from blood. The sequence in DNA is TGCGCCAGCAGCCAAGAAGGGGGGGGACACACAGATACGCAGTATTTT. Protein translation: CASSQEGGGHTDTQYF.